The 10 T cell receptor beta chains below were found in one sample sequenced in a study of T cells in Graves' hyperthyroidism and ophthalmopathy. Amplified TCR beta CDR3 regions came from RNA transcripts. The study used the HTBI primer set for a first-round RT-PCR of the TCR CDR3. MiXCR, run by TCRdb on the multiplex PCR reads, gives a single entry per CDR3 protein. The repertoire holds about 500,000 distinct CDR3 sequences, with approximately 16% as singletons. The source material was blood. Receptors originate from a woman between 18 and 29 years old with Graves' hyperthyroidism.

The chain links TRBV27 to TRBJ2-5, with D perhaps TRBD2 (5 bases). V was trimmed by 1 base and J by 0 bases, leaving 9 bases between them. Germline V lookup: CDR1 MNHEY, CDR2 SMNVEV (reference sequence). This CDR3 contains 15 residues. The CDR3 DNA sequence: TGTGCCAGCAGTTTATATTCCGGGAACCAAGAGACCCAGTACTTC. Translation gives CASSLYSGNQETQYF.

In this sample, this clonotype turned up a few times. This chain connects TRBV4-3 to TRBJ2-7; D uncertain. From germline, CDR1 is LGHNA and CDR2 YSLEER. The CDR3 runs 15 residues. The germline V and J ends were trimmed by 0 bases and 5 bases, with 14 bases remaining between them. CDR3 nucleotide sequence: TGCGCCAGCAGCCAAGATTTCAATGTGGGCGACGAGCAGTACTTC. Encoded protein: CASSQDFNVGDEQYF.

This clonotype was counted ten times or more. The chain combines TRBV20-1 with TRBJ1-1, with D perhaps TRBD1 (5 bases). Trimming removed 3 bases from V and 5 bases from J, with 7 bases in between. Germline assignment: CDR1 DFQATT and CDR2 SNEGSKA (reference sequence). The CDR3 totals 11 residues. For the CDR3, the DNA is TGCAGTGCTAGCAGGGTTACTGAAGCTTTCTTT. Amino acids: CSASRVTEAFF.

V and J are TRBV7-9 and TRBJ2-7; D not certain. Germline CDR1 SEHNR, CDR2 FQNEAQ (reference sequence). The CDR3 runs to 12 residues. Trimming stripped 4 bases from V and 7 bases from J, with 11 bases between. DNA for the CDR3: TGTGCCAGCAGCTCGTTGGGTGAGGAGCAGTACTTC. Its protein is CASSSLGEEQYF.

The chain couples TRBV19 to TRBJ1-2, with a tentative D call TRBD1 (6 bases). The germline V and J ends were trimmed by 5 bases and 8 bases, with 15 bases remaining between them. The germline CDR1 and CDR2 sequences are LNHDA and SQIVND (reference sequence). The CDR3 covers 13 residues. CDR3 nucleotide sequence: TGTGCCAGTAGTGCAAAACAGGGTACCGGCTACACCTTC. It codes for CASSAKQGTGYTF.

In its sample, this clonotype was seen many times. The chain recombines TRBV7-9 with TRBJ2-3; possibly TRBD2 for D (5 bases). CDR1 SEHNR and CDR2 FQNEAQ come from the germline V gene (reference sequence). Trimming stripped 5 bases from V and 0 bases from J, with 15 bases between. The CDR3 spans 16 residues. This CDR3 reads CASSRSKRPSTDTQYF. CDR3 DNA: TGTGCCAGCAGCCGGAGCAAGCGGCCTAGCACAGATACGCAGTATTTT. Combining the CDR3 with reference TRBV7-9 and TRBJ2-3 gives the whole variable domain DTGVSQNPRHKITKRGQNVTFRCDPISEHNRLYWYRQTLGQGPEFLTYFQNEAQLEKSRLLSDRFSAERPKGSFSTLEIQRTEQGDSAMYLCASSRSKRPSTDTQYFGPGTRLTVL.

This clonotype was observed a few times. V and J are TRBV2 and TRBJ1-5; D call uncertain. Trimming took 2 bases from V and 3 from J, leaving 11 bases between them. CDR1 and CDR2 (germline): SNHLY, FYNNEI. The CDR3 runs 15 residues. This chain's CDR3 is CASSETRRNNQPQHF. In DNA, the CDR3 is TGTGCCAGCAGTGAAACCCGACGGAACAATCAGCCCCAGCATTTT.

This clonotype came up many times. The chain recombines TRBV12-3 or TRBV12-4 with TRBJ2-7; the match to TRBD1 covers 9 bases. V lost 4 bases, J lost 2 bases, and 3 bases stayed unmatched. This CDR3 has 14 amino acids. The CDR3 DNA follows: TGTGCCAGCAGTTACGGGACAGGGACCTACGAGCAGTACTTC. Translated, it gives CASSYGTGTYEQYF.

The sample holds many counts of this clonotype. The CDR3: CASIPGVTGSYGYTF. DNA of the CDR3: TGTGCCAGCATCCCGGGGGTGACAGGGAGCTATGGCTACACCTTC. The chain carries TRBV28 and TRBJ1-2; 7 positions match TRBD1. Germline CDR1 is MDHEN and CDR2 is SYDVKM. The V and J ends lost 7 bases and 4 bases, in that order; junction bases with no gene match: 12. The CDR3 length is 15 residues.

The rearrangement joins TRBV6-9 to TRBJ2-5; no clear D. There are 13 residues in the CDR3. Germline V CDR1 and CDR2: MNHGY, SVAAGI. Trimming removed 3 bases from V and 4 bases from J, with 9 bases in between. In DNA, the CDR3 is TGTGCCAGCAGTTACGGTACAGTAGAGACCCAGTACTTC. This codes for CASSYGTVETQYF.